This T cell receptor (beta chain) was sequenced during a study of tumor and adjacent non-tumor tissue in lung cancer. This sample's RNA came from whole unsorted tissue. The normal lung tissue was taken more than 3 cm from the tumor edge. The CDR3 consists of 15 residues. Per the germline V gene, CDR1 is MNHEY and CDR2 is SVGAGI. V was pared by 0 bases and J by 13 bases, with 18 bases between. A modified ARM-PCR protocol with three rounds of nested PCR amplified TCRbeta. MiXCR, run by TCRdb on the multiplex PCR reads, gives a single entry per CDR3 protein. The data contain about 86,000 distinct CDR3 sequences, around 76% of them singletons.

Sequenced sample: distant non-tumor lung tissue. The source is a woman aged 50 to 60 with non-small cell lung cancer. The chain carries TRBV6-5 and TRBJ1-4; D ambiguous. The CDR3 DNA sequence: TGTGCCAGCAGTTACTCGGGCGGCGGTGGAGAGATACTGTTTTTT. This sequence encodes CASSYSGGGGEILFF.